The clone carrying this T cell receptor (beta chain) came up many times. Antigen specificity is unknown. Using its own MiXCR run on the 5' RACE reads, TCRdb lists one record per CDR3 protein. This sample has about 200,000 distinct CDR3 sequences; 7% to 8% occur once, and the top ten carry 13% to 15%. The record originates from a study of CD8 T cells in ankylosing spondylitis. The CDR3 sequence is 14 residues long. Looked up from germline, CDR1 is MGHDK and CDR2 is SYGVNS. Trimming took off 2 bases at V and 0 bases at J, with 5 bases between the two ends. General study results and limits: A motif of 7 to 9 highly homologous TCR beta variants was seen as apparently characteristic of ankylosing spondylitis blood. There were earlier reports of some motif variants in reactive arthritis synovial fluid and blood. Matched ankylosing spondylitis synovial fluid reportedly contained a significantly enriched population of disease-linked clones.

The sequenced sample consisted of blood, either unsorted or a sorted T cell fraction (not recorded which). This TCR was recovered from a male donor with ankylosing spondylitis. V usage is TRBV25-1 and J usage is TRBJ2-1; D unclear. CDR3 sequence: CASSEVFSYNEQFF. CDR3 in DNA: TGTGCCAGCAGTGAAGTCTTCTCCTACAATGAGCAGTTCTTC.